The next 30 T cell receptor beta chains were all read from a single sample in a study of regulatory T cells in long-lasting Graves disease. Time point described: newly diagnosed GD, antithyroid drugs for less than 3 months. Scientists built the TCR library using RNA that was extracted from PBMCs. Assembly of TCR beta libraries relied on iRepertoire HTBI primers together with Arm-PCR of CDR3 regions. TCRdb used MiXCR to reprocess the multiplex PCR reads, holding one entry per CDR3 protein. The sample has some 500,000 distinct CDR3 sequences; 13% are singletons. This sample was shared with a second study, whose subject was T cells in Graves' hyperthyroidism and ophthalmopathy.

The sequenced sample was peripheral blood mononuclear cells (PBMCs), obtained at new diagnosis, from a patient treated with antithyroid drugs. The source of these receptors is a young man with Graves disease.

The V and J genes are TRBV28 and TRBJ2-1; TRBD1 or TRBD2 may be the D gene (5 bases each). The CDR3 spans 15 residues. V was trimmed by 2 bases and J by 6 bases, leaving 14 bases between them. Per germline, CDR1 MDHEN and CDR2 SYDVKM. CDR3 nucleotides: TGTGCCAGCAGTTTACCCGGGACGGAAGTCAATGAGCAGTTCTTC. Its translation is CASSLPGTEVNEQFF.

This chain links TRBV9 with TRBJ1-3; D might be TRBD1 (5 bases). V lost 0 bases and J lost 0, with 10 bases in between. The germline V gene has CDR1 SGDLS and CDR2 YYNGEE. The CDR3 runs to 16 residues. CDR3 DNA sequence: TGTGCCAGCAGCGTAGATCCAGGGAGCTCTGGAAACACCATATATTTT. This gives the protein CASSVDPGSSGNTIYF.

CDR3 sequence: CASRAGTSGMGEQYF. The DNA for the CDR3 is TGTGCCAGCAGAGCCGGGACTAGCGGGATGGGTGAGCAGTACTTC. The chain links TRBV2 to TRBJ2-7, with 13 bases matching TRBD2. Germline CDR1 is SNHLY and CDR2 is FYNNEI. This CDR3 is built from 15 residues. The V segment lost 6 bases and the J segment 7 bases; nucleotides outside the gene matches: 9.

This clonotype was recorded many times. The chain joins TRBV6-5 to TRBJ1-1; the match to TRBD1 covers 9 bases. Germline V CDR1 and CDR2: MNHEY, SVGAGI. The CDR3 is made up of 13 amino acids. The J segment lost 8 bases and the V segment lost 8 bases, leaving 9 bases of the junction unmatched. The CDR3: CASAWGQGAEAFF. Written as DNA, the CDR3 is TGTGCCAGCGCGTGGGGACAGGGTGCCGAAGCTTTCTTT.

This clonotype was seen repeatedly, ten times or more. The V call is TRBV13, the J call TRBJ2-1; D perhaps matches TRBD2 (6 bases). V lost 0 bases, J lost 4 bases, and 10 bases lay in between. This CDR3 region has 15 residues. CDR1 PRHDT and CDR2 FYEKMQ come from the germline V gene (reference sequence). The DNA of the CDR3 is TGTGCCAGCAGCTTAGGGGGACTGAGGTACAATGAGCAGTTCTTC. Protein: CASSLGGLRYNEQFF. The whole variable domain, filled in from reference TRBV13 and TRBJ2-1, reads AAGVIQSPRHLIKEKRETATLKCYPIPRHDTVYWYQQGPGQDPQFLISFYEKMQSDKGSIPDRFSAQQFSDYHSELNMSSLELGDSALYFCASSLGGLRYNEQFFGPGTRLTVL.

This clonotype was seen many times. A read error may produce the germline difference seen at one junction end. V is TRBV5-1 and J is TRBJ1-4; D is ambiguous. Germline V gene lookup returns CDR1 SGHRS and CDR2 YFSETQ. The CDR3 is made up of 13 amino acids. The CDR3 sequence: CASSLVPEEKLFF. In DNA, the CDR3 is TGTGCCAGCAGCTTGGTCCCAGAGGAAAAACTGTTTTTT.

There are a few counts of this clonotype. The chain carries TRBV20-1 and TRBJ1-4; 7 positions match TRBD1. J gave up 4 bases and V 2 bases, and 1 base lay outside the gene matches. The germline gives CDR1 DFQATT, CDR2 SNEGSKA (reference sequence). The CDR3 consists of 13 residues. CDR3 in DNA: TGCAGTGCTAGAAGGGGGCGTAATGAAAAACTGTTTTTT. Protein sequence: CSARRGRNEKLFF.

This clonotype was seen at least ten times. The chain is built from TRBV30 and TRBJ2-5; tentatively, D is TRBD1 (6 bases). The CDR3 length is 12 residues. V gave up 7 bases and J gave up 4 bases, with 13 bases separating them. In germline, CDR1 is GTSNPN, CDR2 SVGIG (reference sequence). DNA of the CDR3: TGTGCCTCAACAGGGTTTGGAGAGACCCAGTACTTC. This codes for CASTGFGETQYF.

This clonotype was found many times. The V and J genes are TRBV7-9 and TRBJ1-2, with a weak D call TRBD1 (6 bases). Germline CDR1 and CDR2: SEHNR and FQNEAQ (reference sequence). This CDR3 is built from 14 residues. V gave up 5 bases and J gave up 8 bases, with 18 bases separating them. The CDR3 spells CASSEGGMRRGYTF. Here the CDR3 DNA reads TGTGCCAGCAGCGAGGGGGGAATGCGTCGGGGCTACACCTTC.

This clonotype was seen many times. The chain couples TRBV29-1 to TRBJ2-1; maybe TRBD1 (6 bases). The ends were cut back, 6 bases at V and 4 bases at J, with 16 bases in the middle. The germline V gene encodes CDR1 SQVTM and CDR2 ANQGSEA. The CDR3 spans 14 residues. CDR3: CSVGTHGEYNEQFF. The CDR3 DNA sequence: TGCAGCGTCGGGACACACGGGGAGTACAATGAGCAGTTCTTC.

In this sample, this clonotype turned up many times. The chain employs TRBV7-9 and TRBJ2-7; D perhaps matches TRBD2 (6 bases). V was cut by 0 bases and J by 0 bases, with 12 bases left in between. This CDR3 contains 16 residues. Germline V gives CDR1 SEHNR, CDR2 FQNEAQ (reference sequence). In DNA, the CDR3 is TGTGCCAGCAGCTTAGCGTTGAGCGGGTACTCCTACGAGCAGTACTTC. This gives the protein CASSLALSGYSYEQYF. The variable domain in full, with the rest retrieved from reference TRBV7-9 and TRBJ2-7, is DTGVSQNPRHKITKRGQNVTFRCDPISEHNRLYWYRQTLGQGPEFLTYFQNEAQLEKSRLLSDRFSAERPKGSFSTLEIQRTEQGDSAMYLCASSLALSGYSYEQYFGPGTRLTVT.

This clonotype was observed a few times. V gene TRBV30 combines with J gene TRBJ2-1; D gene unclear. The CDR3 contains 15 residues. V lost 2 bases and J 3 bases, leaving 14 bases between the germline ends. Looked up from germline, CDR1 is GTSNPN and CDR2 is SVGIG (reference sequence). For the CDR3, the DNA is TGTGCCTGGAGTAACGGGCTACTTGACTACAATGAGCAGTTCTTC. Translated: CAWSNGLLDYNEQFF.

The J gene is TRBJ2-1, the V gene TRBV7-9; D is undetermined. This CDR3 has 13 amino acids. Trimming shortened V by 2 bases and J by 13 bases, and 15 bases separated the two germline ends. Germline V gives CDR1 SEHNR, CDR2 FQNEAQ (reference sequence). For the CDR3, the DNA is TGTGCCAGCAGCTTACTGATGACCCCCGAACAGTTCTTC. This encodes CASSLLMTPEQFF.

Note on this clonotype: This likely comes from a read error, as the CDR3 has no conserved phenylalanine or tryptophan at its end. The chain combines TRBV3-1 with TRBJ2-1; the match to TRBD2 covers 8 bases. Trimming cost V 1 base and J 3 bases; bases outside gene matches: 5. Per the germline V gene, CDR1 is LGHDT and CDR2 is YNNKEL (reference sequence). The CDR3 loop spans 16 amino acids. This CDR3 reads CASSQAPSGFYNEQFS. For the CDR3, the DNA is TGTGCCAGCAGCCAAGCCCCTAGCGGGTTCTACAATGAGCAGTTCTCC.

This clonotype was observed a few times. V and J are TRBV7-3 and TRBJ2-2; 10 bases map to TRBD2. This CDR3 is built from 18 residues. The junction had 10 bases not matched to a gene; V was cut back by 5 bases and J by 1 base. Germline V gene lookup returns CDR1 SGHTA and CDR2 FQGTGA. CDR3 DNA: TGTGCCAGCAGCAAAATCGCCCCTAGCGGGAGGAACACCGGGGAGCTGTTTTTT. The encoded protein is CASSKIAPSGRNTGELFF.

This clonotype was seen at least ten times. This sequence joins TRBV10-3 and TRBJ2-1, with 9 bases fitting TRBD1. V trimming: 6 bases; J trimming: 8 bases; junction bases outside the gene matches: 8. The CDR3 is 14 residues long. CDR1 and CDR2 from the germline V gene are ENHRY and SYGVKD. CDR3 nucleotides: TGTGCCATCAGCGCGTCGACAGGGGGTGATGAGCAGTTCTTC. Amino acids: CAISASTGGDEQFF.

A few counts support this clonotype. The CDR3 loop reads CASSLVDGTDTQYF. In DNA form, the CDR3 reads TGTGCCAGCAGCTTGGTTGATGGCACAGATACGCAGTATTTT. The chain links TRBV7-2 to TRBJ2-3; D not certain. CDR1 is SGHTA and CDR2 is FQGNSA in the germline V gene. The CDR3 covers 14 residues. V was pared by 3 bases and J by 1 base, with 8 bases between.

This clonotype was detected many times. V and J are TRBV7-2 and TRBJ2-1, with 7 bases that match TRBD2. The end of the DNA is better explained by TRBJ2-5, so the J call may be wrong. This CDR3 region has 16 residues. Germline assignment: CDR1 SGHTA and CDR2 FQGNSA. CDR3 sequence (DNA): TGTGCCAGCAGCTTAGGGAAGGCCGGGGGGATGGGGACCCAGTACTTC. The encoded protein is CASSLGKAGGMGTQYF.

This clonotype was detected many times. The chain couples TRBV5-1 to TRBJ2-5; D is ambiguous. Trimming left V 4 bases short and J 4 bases short, with 11 bases between. The germline CDR1 and CDR2 sequences are SGHRS and YFSETQ. The CDR3 runs to 13 residues. The CDR3 bases are TGCGCCAGCAGCGTACTGACTGCAGAGACCCAGTACTTC. Translation: CASSVLTAETQYF.

This clonotype was counted at least ten times. This chain joins TRBV20-1 and TRBJ2-7, with D possibly TRBD2 on 7 matching bases. V shed 6 bases and J shed 9 bases, with 24 bases lying between them. The CDR3 is 14 amino acids. CDR1 and CDR2 (germline): DFQATT, SNEGSKA (reference sequence). The chain's CDR3 is CSAPPGGRDSRQYF. CDR3 bases: TGCAGTGCCCCGCCGGGGGGCAGGGACTCGAGGCAGTACTTC.

This clonotype showed up many times. V and J are TRBV28 and TRBJ1-2; no reliable D call. V was trimmed by 4 bases and J by 7 bases, leaving 7 bases between them. This CDR3 spans 11 amino acids. CDR1 and CDR2 (germline): MDHEN, SYDVKM. The CDR3 region has the DNA TGTGCCAGCAGTTCCCCAGCTGGCTACACCTTC. It encodes CASSSPAGYTF.

Many counts were recorded for this clonotype. V is TRBV6-1 and J is TRBJ1-5; 9 bases agree with TRBD1. Germline loops: CDR1 MNHNS, CDR2 SASEGT. The CDR3 sequence is 15 residues long. V lost 4 bases, J lost 2 bases, and 3 bases stayed unmatched. As DNA, the CDR3 is TGTGCCAGCAGTGTTACAGGGGGCGGCAATCAGCCCCAGCATTTT. This encodes CASSVTGGGNQPQHF.

This clonotype was detected ten times or more. The V call is TRBV11-1, the J call TRBJ2-7; weak D call: TRBD1 (5 bases). The ends were cut back, 5 bases at V and 4 bases at J, with 12 bases in the middle. Germline CDR1 is SGHAT and CDR2 is FQDESV (reference sequence). This CDR3 has 13 amino acids. CDR3 nucleotides: TGTGCCAGCAGCCAGGACACCCGATACGAGCAGTACTTC. This gives the protein CASSQDTRYEQYF.

This clonotype was picked up a small number of times. The chain uses TRBV12-5 and TRBJ1-3; D remains unclear. The V and J ends lost 3 bases and 0 bases respectively, with 15 bases between them. The CDR3 runs to 17 residues. Germline CDR1 LGHNT, CDR2 FRNRAP. The CDR3 nucleotides read TGTGCTAGTGGTTTTTGGGCCGGGTCCATCTCTGGAAACACCATATATTTT. It is translated as CASGFWAGSISGNTIYF.

The table lists this clonotype with many counts. V usage is TRBV2 and J usage is TRBJ1-1; D uncertain. The CDR3 contains 15 residues. Trimming took off 6 bases at V and 6 bases at J, with 20 bases between the two ends. CDR1 SNHLY and CDR2 FYNNEI come from the germline V gene. The CDR3 region is CASRDRRSPAAEAFF. Written as DNA, the CDR3 is TGTGCCAGCAGGGACCGCCGGAGTCCCGCGGCTGAAGCTTTCTTT. The complete variable domain, with remaining parts taken from reference TRBV2 and TRBJ1-1, reads EPEVTQTPSHQVTQMGQEVILRCVPISNHLYFYWYRQILGQKVEFLVSFYNNEISEKSEIFDDQFSVERPDGSNFTLKIRSTKLEDSAMYFCASRDRRSPAAEAFFGQGTRLTVV.

This chain joins TRBV7-9 and TRBJ1-2; TRBD1 matches 7 bases. The CDR3 has 17 amino acids. Unmatched junction bases numbered 17, after V lost 5 bases and J lost 5 bases. Per germline, CDR1 SEHNR and CDR2 FQNEAQ (reference sequence). CDR3 coding DNA: TGTGCCAGCAGCCCGAGCTTAGGAGGGGGCGACTTGTATGGCTACACCTTC. Encoded protein: CASSPSLGGGDLYGYTF.

There are many counts of this clonotype. V is TRBV7-2 and J is TRBJ2-7; D possibly corresponds to TRBD1 (5 bases). Germline loops: CDR1 SGHTA, CDR2 FQGNSA. The length of the CDR3 is 14 residues. Trimming took 5 bases from V and 5 from J, leaving 16 bases between them. The CDR3 nucleotides read TGTGCCAGCAGCCAGGGTACTCCCCTAAACGAGCAGTACTTC. Amino acids: CASSQGTPLNEQYF.

This clonotype was picked up many times. The CDR3 DNA reads TGCGCCAGCAGCCAAGGGGGATTAGAAGAGACCCAGTACTTC. Its translation: CASSQGGLEETQYF. The chain uses TRBV4-1 and TRBJ2-5; D gene uncertain. The germline V and J ends were trimmed by 1 base and 3 bases, with 9 bases remaining between them. CDR1 and CDR2 from the germline V gene are MGHRA and YSYEKL. CDR3 length equals 14 residues.

This clonotype was counted a single time. This likely reflects a read error, since a far larger clone is one base away. The chain combines TRBV7-4 with TRBJ2-7; no definite D call. This CDR3 is built from 14 residues. Germline-derived CDR1 and CDR2 are SGHVT and SQSDAQ. This CDR3 reads CASSVDSASCEQYF. The CDR3 nucleotides are TGTGCCAGCAGCGTAGATAGTGCCTCCTGCGAGCAGTACTTC. Full variable domain (remainder filled in from reference TRBV7-4 and TRBJ2-7): GAGVSQSPRYKVAKRGRDVALRCDSISGHVTLYWYRQTLGQGSEVLTYSQSDAQRDKSGRPSGRFSAERPERSVSTLKIQRTEQGDSAVYLCASSVDSASCEQYFGPGTRLTVT.

V usage is TRBV11-2 and J usage is TRBJ1-2, with D unresolved. This CDR3 comprises 16 residues. Germline V gene data show CDR1 as SGHAT and CDR2 as FQNNGV. Trimming removed 1 base at V and 0 bases at J, with 12 bases between. The chain's CDR3 is CASSLVGTIANYGYTF. CDR3 sequence (DNA): TGTGCCAGCAGCTTAGTCGGCACAATCGCTAACTATGGCTACACCTTC. Filled out from reference TRBV11-2 and TRBJ1-2, the complete variable domain reads EAGVAQSPRYKIIEKRQSVAFWCNPISGHATLYWYQQILGQGPKLLIQFQNNGVVDDSQLPKDRFSAERLKGVDSTLKIQPAKLEDSAVYLCASSLVGTIANYGYTFGSGTRLTVV.